This TCR beta chain was sequenced during a study of human T cells and chemical hapten exposure. Findings and limits, study-wide: TCRs exceeding 1 in 1000 frequency stayed unchanged with DPC sensitization.

This clonotype was counted many times. Antigen: not known. The time point here: patch test 1, 2 weeks after DPC sensitization. The sample's treatment: therapeutic diphenylcyclopropenone sensitization with weekly scalp DPC. Trimming removed 1 base from V and 4 bases from J, with 13 bases in between. From germline, CDR1 is LGHNA and CDR2 YSLEER. This CDR3 spans 15 amino acids. Individual cDNA molecules in this library carried unique molecular identifiers. Per the original data handling: Across samples, TCR counts had a median of roughly 96,000 and ranged from about 20,000 to 750,000. MiXCR, run by TCRdb on the RACE reads, gives a single entry per CDR3 protein. TCRdb, not the original authors, processed these V and J calls. The sample lists just under 350,000 distinct CDR3 sequences; around 7% were seen once.

The sequence was collected from a woman aged 18-35 years with alopecia areata. Some clones in this sample may be carry-over from other donors' samples. Here the sequenced sample was whole blood, taken in connection with sensitization to the hapten diphenylcyclopropenone (DPC). The chain links TRBV4-3 to TRBJ1-1; no firm D call. The CDR3 loop is CASSQGADGGTEAFF. The CDR3 coding sequence is TGCGCCAGCAGCCAAGGGGCTGATGGCGGCACTGAAGCTTTCTTT.